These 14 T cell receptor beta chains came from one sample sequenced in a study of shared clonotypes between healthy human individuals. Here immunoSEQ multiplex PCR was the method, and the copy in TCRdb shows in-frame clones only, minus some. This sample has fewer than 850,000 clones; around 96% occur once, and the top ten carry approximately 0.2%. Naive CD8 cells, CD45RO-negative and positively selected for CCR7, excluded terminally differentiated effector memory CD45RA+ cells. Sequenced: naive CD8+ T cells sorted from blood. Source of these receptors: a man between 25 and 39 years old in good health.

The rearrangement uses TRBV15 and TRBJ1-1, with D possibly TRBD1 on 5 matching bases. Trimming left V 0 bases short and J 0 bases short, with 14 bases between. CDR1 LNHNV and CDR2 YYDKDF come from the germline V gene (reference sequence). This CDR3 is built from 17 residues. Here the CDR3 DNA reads TGTGCCACCAGCAGAGATCGACAGTGGGGCGTGAACACTGAAGCTTTCTTT. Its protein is CATSRDRQWGVNTEAFF.

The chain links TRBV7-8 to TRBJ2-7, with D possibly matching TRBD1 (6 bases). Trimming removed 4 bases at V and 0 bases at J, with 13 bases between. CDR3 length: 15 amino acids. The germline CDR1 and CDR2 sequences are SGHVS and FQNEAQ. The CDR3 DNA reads TGTGCCAGCAGCTATAGACAGGACAGCTCCTACGAGCAGTACTTC. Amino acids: CASSYRQDSSYEQYF.

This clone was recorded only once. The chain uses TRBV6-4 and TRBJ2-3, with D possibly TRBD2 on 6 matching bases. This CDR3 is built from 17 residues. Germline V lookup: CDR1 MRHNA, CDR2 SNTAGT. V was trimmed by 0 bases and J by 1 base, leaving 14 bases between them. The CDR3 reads CASSDSPGGGGTDTQYF. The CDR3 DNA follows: TGTGCCAGCAGTGACTCGCCCGGGGGAGGCGGCACAGATACGCAGTATTTT.

CDR3: CASSSPRETAYNEQFF. CDR3 DNA: TGTGCCAGCAGCTCCCCGCGGGAGACGGCCTACAATGAGCAGTTCTTC. The rearrangement uses TRBV7-9 and TRBJ2-1, with 7 bases matching TRBD2. Germline V gene data show CDR1 as SEHNR and CDR2 as FQNEAQ (reference sequence). Germline trimming cut 4 bases from V and 2 bases from J; bases unmatched to any gene: 8. The CDR3 has 16 amino acids. Full variable domain (remainder filled in from reference TRBV7-9 and TRBJ2-1): DTGVSQNPRHKITKRGQNVTFRCDPISEHNRLYWYRQTLGQGPEFLTYFQNEAQLEKSRLLSDRFSAERPKGSFSTLEIQRTEQGDSAMYLCASSSPRETAYNEQFFGPGTRLTVL.

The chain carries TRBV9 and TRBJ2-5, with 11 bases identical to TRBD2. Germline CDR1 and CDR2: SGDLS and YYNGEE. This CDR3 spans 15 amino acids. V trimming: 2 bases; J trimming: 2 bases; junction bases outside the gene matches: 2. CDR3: CASSVGTSGQETQYF. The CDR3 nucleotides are TGTGCCAGCAGCGTCGGGACTAGCGGACAAGAGACCCAGTACTTC. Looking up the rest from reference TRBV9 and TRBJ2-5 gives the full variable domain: DSGVTQTPKHLITATGQRVTLRCSPRSGDLSVYWYQQSLDQGLQFLIQYYNGEERAKGNILERFSAQQFPDLHSELNLSSLELGDSALYFCASSVGTSGQETQYFGPGTRLLVL.

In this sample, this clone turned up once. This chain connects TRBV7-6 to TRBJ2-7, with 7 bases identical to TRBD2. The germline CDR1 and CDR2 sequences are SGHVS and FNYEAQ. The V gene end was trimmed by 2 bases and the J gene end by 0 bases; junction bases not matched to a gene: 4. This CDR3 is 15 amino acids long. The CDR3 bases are TGTGCCAGCAGCTTATGGGCGGGAGCCTCCTACGAGCAGTACTTC. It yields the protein CASSLWAGASYEQYF.

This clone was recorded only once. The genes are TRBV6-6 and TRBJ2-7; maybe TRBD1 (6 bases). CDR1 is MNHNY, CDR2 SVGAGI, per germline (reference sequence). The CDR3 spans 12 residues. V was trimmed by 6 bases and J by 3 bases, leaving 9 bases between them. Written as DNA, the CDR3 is TGTGCCAGCAGAGAACAGGGCTACGAGCAGTACTTC. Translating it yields CASREQGYEQYF.

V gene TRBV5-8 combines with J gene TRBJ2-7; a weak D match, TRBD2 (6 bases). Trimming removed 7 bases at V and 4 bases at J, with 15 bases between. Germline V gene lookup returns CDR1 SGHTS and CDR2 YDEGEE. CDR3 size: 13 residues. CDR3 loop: CASSAEGAYEQYF. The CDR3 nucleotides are TGTGCCAGCTCGGCGGAGGGAGCATACGAGCAGTACTTC.

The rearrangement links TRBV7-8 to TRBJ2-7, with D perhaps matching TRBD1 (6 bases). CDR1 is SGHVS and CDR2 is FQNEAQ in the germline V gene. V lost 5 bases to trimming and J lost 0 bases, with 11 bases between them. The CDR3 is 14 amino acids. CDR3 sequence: CASSIGGLSYEQYF. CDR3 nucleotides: TGTGCCAGCAGCATAGGGGGTCTCTCCTACGAGCAGTACTTC.

CDR3 coding DNA: TGTGCCATCAGACGCCGGGACAGGTGGTGGTCCGGGGAGCTGTTTTTT. This gives the protein CAIRRRDRWWSGELFF. The rearrangement joins TRBV10-3 to TRBJ2-2, with 8 bases identical to TRBD1. V shed 6 bases and J 6 bases; nucleotides not matched to a gene: 12. The germline CDR1 and CDR2 sequences are ENHRY and SYGVKD. The CDR3 totals 16 residues.

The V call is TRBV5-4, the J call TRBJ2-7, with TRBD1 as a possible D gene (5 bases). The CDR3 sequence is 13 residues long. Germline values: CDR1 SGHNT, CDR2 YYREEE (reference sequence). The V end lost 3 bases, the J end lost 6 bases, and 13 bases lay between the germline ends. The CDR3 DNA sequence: TGTGCCAGCAGCTCCTCAGGGTTGTCCGAGCAGTACTTC. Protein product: CASSSSGLSEQYF.

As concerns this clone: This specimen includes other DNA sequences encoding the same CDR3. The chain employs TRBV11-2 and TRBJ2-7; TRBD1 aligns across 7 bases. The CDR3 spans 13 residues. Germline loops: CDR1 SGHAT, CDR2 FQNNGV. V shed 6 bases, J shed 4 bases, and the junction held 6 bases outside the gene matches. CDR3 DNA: TGTGCCAGCAGTCTCGGGACAGAATACGAGCAGTACTTC. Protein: CASSLGTEYEQYF. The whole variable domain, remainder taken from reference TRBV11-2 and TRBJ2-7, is EAGVAQSPRYKIIEKRQSVAFWCNPISGHATLYWYQQILGQGPKLLIQFQNNGVVDDSQLPKDRFSAERLKGVDSTLKIQPAKLEDSAVYLCASSLGTEYEQYFGPGTRLTVT.

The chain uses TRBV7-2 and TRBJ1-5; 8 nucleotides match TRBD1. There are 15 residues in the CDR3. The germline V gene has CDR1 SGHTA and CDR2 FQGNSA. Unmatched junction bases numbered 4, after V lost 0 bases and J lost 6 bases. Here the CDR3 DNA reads TGTGCCAGCAGCTTAGCTACAGGGGGTTTTCAGCCCCAGCATTTT. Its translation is CASSLATGGFQPQHF.

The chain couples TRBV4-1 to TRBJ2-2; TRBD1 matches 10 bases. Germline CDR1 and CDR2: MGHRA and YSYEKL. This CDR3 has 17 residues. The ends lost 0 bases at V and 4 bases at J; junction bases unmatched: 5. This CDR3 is CASSQDGTGVSTGELFF. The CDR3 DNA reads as TGCGCCAGCAGCCAAGATGGGACAGGGGTTTCCACCGGGGAGCTGTTTTTT.